Presented here are 14 T cell receptor beta chains from one specimen sequenced in a study of T-cell reconstitution after alpha-beta-depleted transplantation in children. As it was prepared, the TCRbeta library received unique molecular identifiers. One entry per CDR3 protein results from TCRdb running MiXCR on the PCR reads. The table shows 85,000 to 120,000 distinct CDR3 sequences, with less than 6% occurring only once. This specimen was PBMCs, mostly from graft donor cells, taken 60 days after TCRalphabeta/CD19-depleted stem cell transplant. The source is a female patient aged 2 to 10 who had a stem cell transplant for Fanconi anemia, so the T cells may come from the graft donor.

This clonotype was found many times. The chain employs TRBV20-1 and TRBJ2-1; D assignment may be TRBD1 or TRBD2 (6 bases each). The CDR3 sequence is 13 residues long. The germline V gene has CDR1 DFQATT and CDR2 SNEGSKA (reference sequence). V gave up 5 bases and J gave up 8 bases, with 16 bases separating them. In nucleotides, the CDR3 is TGCAGTGCTTCGCAGGCTAGGGGGGATGAGCAGTTCTTC. It is translated as CSASQARGDEQFF.

This clonotype was found many times. The V and J genes are TRBV7-9 and TRBJ1-2, with unresolved D. Germline V lookup: CDR1 SEHNR, CDR2 FQNEAQ (reference sequence). The CDR3 covers 13 residues. Trimming left V 1 base short and J 4 bases short, with 7 bases between. For the CDR3, the DNA is TGTGCCAGCAGCTTAGAACTGAGCTATGGCTACACCTTC. This sequence encodes CASSLELSYGYTF. Based on the CDR3 plus reference TRBV7-9 and TRBJ1-2, the full variable domain is DTGVSQNPRHKITKRGQNVTFRCDPISEHNRLYWYRQTLGQGPEFLTYFQNEAQLEKSRLLSDRFSAERPKGSFSTLEIQRTEQGDSAMYLCASSLELSYGYTFGSGTRLTVV.

This clonotype came up many times. The chain joins TRBV12-3 or TRBV12-4 to TRBJ2-3; 7 bases agree with TRBD2. The CDR3 spans 17 residues. V gave up 3 bases and J gave up 2 bases; unmatched junction bases: 11. DNA for the CDR3: TGTGCCAGCAGTTTTTCTCTGGGAGGGCGTGTCACAGATACGCAGTATTTT. Translating it yields CASSFSLGGRVTDTQYF.

This clonotype was found many times. The V gene is TRBV18, the J gene TRBJ2-4; possible D gene TRBD1, 6 bases. This CDR3 is built from 19 residues. With 1 base removed from V and 0 bases from J, the gap between germline ends came to 19 bases. Germline loops: CDR1 KGHSH, CDR2 LQKENI. Written as DNA, the CDR3 is TGTGCCAGCTCACCACTTTATGGACAGCACCGTATAGCCAAAAACATTCAGTACTTC. This gives the protein CASSPLYGQHRIAKNIQYF.

This clonotype was seen a handful of times. This sequence joins TRBV6-1 and TRBJ2-1; 10 bases are a match to TRBD2. The CDR3 is 14 amino acids. V trimming: 7 bases; J trimming: 6 bases; junction bases outside the gene matches: 6. Germline CDR1 reads MNHNS; CDR2 reads SASEGT. The CDR3 coding sequence is TGTGCCAGCACGGGGATAGCGGGAGGCAATGAGCAGTTCTTC. This codes for CASTGIAGGNEQFF.

The chain joins TRBV20-1 to TRBJ2-7, with TRBD2 as a possible D gene (6 bases). The CDR3 spans 12 residues. The V end lost 0 bases, the J end lost 4 bases, and 7 bases lay between the germline ends. Germline V CDR1 and CDR2: DFQATT, SNEGSKA (reference sequence). The CDR3 loop reads CSAREGGYEQYF. In DNA form, the CDR3 reads TGCAGTGCTAGAGAGGGGGGATACGAGCAGTACTTC.

V is TRBV9 and J is TRBJ2-3; 9 bases fit TRBD2. The length of the CDR3 is 16 residues. Germline trimming cut 2 bases from V and 6 bases from J; bases unmatched to any gene: 10. Germline-derived CDR1 and CDR2 are SGDLS and YYNGEE. The CDR3 coding sequence is TGTGCCAGCAGCGTTGGCGGGGGGGCCGGGTACGATACGCAGTATTTT. It is translated as CASSVGGGAGYDTQYF.

This clonotype has a handful of counts. The chain employs TRBV20-1 and TRBJ2-3; D gene ambiguous. The V end was cut by 0 bases, the J end by 0 bases, with 10 bases between. Germline CDR1 reads DFQATT; CDR2 reads SNEGSKA (reference sequence). The CDR3 loop spans 15 amino acids. The DNA for the CDR3 is TGCAGTGCTAGAGATCCTCCCCGAAGCACAGATACGCAGTATTTT. It encodes CSARDPPRSTDTQYF.

A few counts support this clonotype. The V gene is TRBV20-1, the J gene TRBJ2-5, with 8 bases identical to TRBD2. The length of the CDR3 is 13 residues. Germline CDR1 reads DFQATT; CDR2 reads SNEGSKA (reference sequence). The CDR3 DNA reads TGCAGAATAGACGGGGGGGCCCAAGAGACCCAGTACTTC. Residues: CRIDGGAQETQYF.

Regarding this clonotype: The junction departs from the called germline gene at one end, perhaps through a read error. The chain uses TRBV5-1 and TRBJ2-2; 12 bases fit TRBD1. From germline, CDR1 is SGHRS and CDR2 YFSETQ. The CDR3 is 15 amino acids. CDR3 bases: TGCGCCAGCAGCGAGGGGACAGGGGGCTCCGGGGTGCTGTTTTTT. As protein: CASSEGTGGSGVLFF.

The rearrangement uses TRBV15 and TRBJ2-3; 7 bases are shared with TRBD2. The CDR3 loop spans 18 amino acids. Germline CDR1 reads LNHNV; CDR2 reads YYDKDF (reference sequence). The V segment lost 1 base and the J segment 4 bases; nucleotides outside the gene matches: 14. CDR3 sequence: CATSRVGLGGPVADTQYF. As DNA, the CDR3 is TGTGCCACCAGCAGAGTAGGTCTGGGAGGGCCGGTCGCAGATACGCAGTATTTT.

This clonotype was found many times. The chain carries TRBV9 and TRBJ2-4, with D possibly being TRBD1 (6 bases). Trimming removed 0 bases from V and 12 bases from J, with 28 bases in between. The V gene's germline CDR1 is SGDLS and CDR2 YYNGEE. The CDR3 spans 18 residues. CDR3 loop: CASSVGPSGVAGQGSQYF. CDR3 DNA sequence: TGTGCCAGCAGCGTAGGTCCCTCAGGGGTGGCGGGCCAAGGGAGTCAGTACTTC.

The chain employs TRBV11-2 and TRBJ2-1, with D tentatively TRBD2 (6 bases). This CDR3 comprises 12 residues. V lost 4 bases and J 9 bases, leaving 10 bases between the germline ends. The V gene's germline CDR1 is SGHAT and CDR2 FQNNGV. The CDR3 reads CASSWASAEQFF. In DNA, the CDR3 is TGTGCCAGCAGCTGGGCTAGCGCTGAGCAGTTCTTC. The full variable domain, rest sourced from reference TRBV11-2 and TRBJ2-1, is EAGVAQSPRYKIIEKRQSVAFWCNPISGHATLYWYQQILGQGPKLLIQFQNNGVVDDSQLPKDRFSAERLKGVDSTLKIQPAKLEDSAVYLCASSWASAEQFFGPGTRLTVL.

V and J are TRBV6-2 or TRBV6-3 and TRBJ2-5, with 8 bases fitting TRBD2. CDR1 is MNHEY and CDR2 is SVGEGT in the germline V gene. The CDR3 contains 17 residues. J gave up 1 base and V 6 bases, and 13 bases lay outside the gene matches. This CDR3 reads CASSPRRLAGFQETQYF. As DNA, the CDR3 is TGTGCCAGCAGCCCACGGCGCCTAGCGGGTTTCCAAGAGACCCAGTACTTC.